These 17 T cell receptor beta chains share one sample of origin, sequenced in a study of blood T cell repertoires in COVID-19. The method was immunoSEQ multiplex PCR; TCRdb's version includes in-frame clones alone and lacks a portion of them. The sample contains 49,000 or so clones, roughly 85% of which appear only once. The sequencing sample was made of peripheral blood. Every receptor here comes from a woman of 80 years or more with COVID-19, enrolled during active disease.

The chain links TRBV13 to TRBJ1-1, with 9 bases aligning to TRBD1. There are 15 residues in the CDR3. The germline gives CDR1 PRHDT, CDR2 FYEKMQ (reference sequence). J lost 4 bases, V lost 1 base, and 4 bases had no gene match. For the CDR3, the DNA is TGTGCCAGCAGCTTAGACAGGGGGCGTAGCACTGAAGCTTTCTTT. Amino acids: CASSLDRGRSTEAFF.

This clone was recorded once. This sequence joins TRBV28 and TRBJ2-3, with TRBD2 as a possible D gene (6 bases). Germline loops: CDR1 MDHEN, CDR2 SYDVKM. The CDR3 covers 14 residues. The germline V and J ends were trimmed by 2 bases and 0 bases, with 6 bases remaining between them. CDR3 DNA sequence: TGTGCCAGCAGTTTAGGGGGGAGCACAGATACGCAGTATTTT. Its translation: CASSLGGSTDTQYF.

The rearrangement joins TRBV24-1 to TRBJ1-2; D ambiguous. Germline CDR1 reads KGHDR; CDR2 reads SFDVKD. The CDR3 sequence is 13 residues long. Between the trimmed V and J ends, which lost 5 bases and 4 bases, there was a span of 10 bases. The CDR3 loop is CATSVGSSYGYTF. CDR3 DNA: TGTGCCACCAGTGTAGGGAGTAGCTATGGCTACACCTTC.

The chain recombines TRBV4-2 with TRBJ2-3, with D unclear. Trimming left V 1 base short and J 6 bases short, with 8 bases between. This CDR3 is 13 amino acids long. Germline lookup yields CDR1 LGHNA and CDR2 YNFKEQ. The CDR3 sequence is CASSQVHRDTQYF. The CDR3 coding sequence is TGTGCCAGCAGCCAAGTCCACCGGGATACGCAGTATTTT.

The chain combines TRBV9 with TRBJ2-1; no firm D call. CDR3 length equals 14 residues. Germline V gene lookup returns CDR1 SGDLS and CDR2 YYNGEE. The ends were cut back, 0 bases at V and 2 bases at J, with 6 bases in the middle. The CDR3 protein is CASSVAPAYNEQFF. In DNA, the CDR3 is TGTGCCAGCAGCGTAGCTCCGGCCTACAATGAGCAGTTCTTC.

The V and J genes are TRBV19 and TRBJ2-1, with D unresolved. Trimming stripped 11 bases from V and 10 bases from J, with 6 bases between. Germline V gene lookup returns CDR1 LNHDA and CDR2 SQIVND (reference sequence). The CDR3 runs to 8 residues. CDR3 nucleotide sequence: TGTGCCCCCCAGGAGCAGTTCTTC. Amino acid sequence: CAPQEQFF.

The chain uses TRBV18 and TRBJ1-1; D not resolved. Per germline, CDR1 KGHSH and CDR2 LQKENI. Trimming took 6 bases from V and 1 from J, leaving 9 bases between them. This CDR3 has 13 residues. In DNA, the CDR3 is TGTGCCAGCTCCGGAGCGGAGAACACTGAAGCTTTCTTT. Translating gives CASSGAENTEAFF.

The chain has TRBV29-1 and TRBJ2-7, with TRBD2 matching over 8 bases. The CDR3 has 14 residues. The J segment lost 3 bases and the V segment lost 4 bases, leaving 8 bases of the junction unmatched. Germline lookup yields CDR1 SQVTM and CDR2 ANQGSEA. In DNA, the CDR3 is TGCAGCGTTGGGCTAACTAGCGGCTACTACGAGCAGTACTTC. Its protein is CSVGLTSGYYEQYF.

The chain couples TRBV24-1 to TRBJ2-3; 7 bases are a match to TRBD2. CDR1 and CDR2 (germline): KGHDR, SFDVKD. The CDR3 runs 17 residues. J lost 2 bases, V lost 4 bases, and 11 bases had no gene match. The CDR3 loop reads CATSERLKRDHTDTQYF. The CDR3, as DNA: TGTGCCACCAGTGAGAGACTAAAGCGGGACCACACAGATACGCAGTATTTT.

The chain employs TRBV6-2 or TRBV6-3 and TRBJ1-3, with a tentative D call TRBD1 (5 bases). CDR1 is MNHEY and CDR2 is SVGEGT in the germline V gene. The length of the CDR3 is 16 residues. Trimming cost V 0 bases and J 2 bases, with 11 bases left between them. CDR3: CASSYSVQVAGNTIYF. CDR3 nucleotide sequence: TGTGCCAGCAGTTACTCCGTACAGGTCGCTGGAAACACCATATATTTT.

The chain couples TRBV11-2 to TRBJ2-5; D is perhaps TRBD1 (6 bases). Germline V lookup: CDR1 SGHAT, CDR2 FQNNGV. The CDR3 sequence is 14 residues long. V dropped 1 base and J dropped 5 bases, with 11 bases sitting between them. CDR3 DNA: TGTGCCAGCAGCTTAGTTCCAGGGGTGGAGACCCAGTACTTC. Translation gives CASSLVPGVETQYF.

This clone occurred a few times. The chain couples TRBV12-3 or TRBV12-4 to TRBJ2-7, with unresolved D. V gave up 3 bases and J gave up 6 bases, with 12 bases separating them. This CDR3 region has 13 residues. This CDR3 reads CASSLTQYSEQYF. The CDR3 DNA sequence: TGTGCCAGCAGTTTGACCCAGTACAGCGAGCAGTACTTC.

V is TRBV6-2 or TRBV6-3 and J is TRBJ1-5; maybe TRBD1 (6 bases). The CDR3 consists of 15 residues. CDR1 is MNHEY, CDR2 SVGEGT, per germline. V lost 5 bases to trimming and J lost 0 bases, with 11 bases between them. As DNA, the CDR3 is TGTGCCAGCAGTCCCGGACAGTATAGCAATCAGCCCCAGCATTTT. Translation gives CASSPGQYSNQPQHF.

This sequence joins TRBV6-5 and TRBJ2-5; perhaps TRBD1 as D (6 bases). CDR1 and CDR2 from the germline V gene are MNHEY and SVGAGI. V was cut by 6 bases and J by 6 bases, with 14 bases left in between. The CDR3 sequence is 13 residues long. CDR3 in DNA: TGTGCCAGCAGACCTCCGGGACAAAAGACCCAGTACTTC. It codes for CASRPPGQKTQYF.

The chain joins TRBV4-1 to TRBJ2-1, with 9 bases aligning to TRBD2. The CDR3 length is 15 residues. Per germline, CDR1 MGHRA and CDR2 YSYEKL. Trimming cost V 1 base and J 8 bases; bases outside gene matches: 6. The CDR3 spells CASSQVAGGPDEQFF. CDR3 DNA: TGCGCCAGCAGCCAAGTGGCGGGGGGGCCGGATGAGCAGTTCTTC.

This clone was observed once. The chain carries TRBV12-3 or TRBV12-4 and TRBJ1-5, with a possible D match to TRBD1 (5 bases). V lost 8 bases, J lost 2 bases, and 7 bases lay in between. The CDR3 runs 12 residues. CDR3 nucleotides: TGTGCCAGCCGGGGGGGCAATCAGCCCCAGCATTTT. This codes for CASRGGNQPQHF.

The V and J genes are TRBV6-5 and TRBJ2-3; weak D call: TRBD1 (5 bases). The CDR3 is made up of 13 amino acids. The germline V and J ends were trimmed by 4 bases and 3 bases, with 8 bases remaining between them. Per germline, CDR1 MNHEY and CDR2 SVGAGI. The DNA of the CDR3 is TGTGCCAGCAGTTCCCCAGGGACAGATACGCAGTATTTT. Encoded protein: CASSSPGTDTQYF.